This passage covers 21 T cell receptor beta chains from one sample sequenced in a study of yellow fever vaccine responses in identical twins. MiXCR, applied by TCRdb to the RT-PCR reads, yields one record per CDR3 protein. In the table there are about 2,000 distinct CDR3 sequences, 80% to 85% of which are singletons. Source: T cells from blood (PBMCs), unsorted or a sorted subset (not recorded which), taken before or after yellow fever vaccination (not recorded which). The receptors shown here come from a woman between 18 and 29 years old who received the yellow fever vaccine.

The sample holds a few counts of this clonotype. The chain carries TRBV6-5 and TRBJ2-2; D is perhaps TRBD2 (6 bases). V shed 2 bases and J shed 5 bases, with 15 bases lying between them. Germline V gene data show CDR1 as MNHEY and CDR2 as SVGAGI. This CDR3 has 16 amino acids. The CDR3 DNA reads as TGTGCCAGCAGTTACCTCCCCGGGGGACGAACCGGGGAGCTGTTTTTT. Amino acids: CASSYLPGGRTGELFF.

This clonotype was counted between two and nine times. V gene TRBV15 combines with J gene TRBJ1-1; D not certain. V was cut by 1 base and J by 5 bases, with 11 bases left in between. CDR3 length: 14 residues. Per germline, CDR1 LNHNV and CDR2 YYDKDF (reference sequence). The CDR3 coding sequence is TGTGCCACCAGCAGAGTCGACGGCGGGACTGAAGCTTTCTTT. Its translation is CATSRVDGGTEAFF.

The rearrangement links TRBV19 to TRBJ2-7; no definite D call. The CDR3 has 13 amino acids. Trimming shortened V by 1 base and J by 3 bases, and 7 bases separated the two germline ends. Germline CDR1 reads LNHDA; CDR2 reads SQIVND (reference sequence). The CDR3 sequence is CASSIAQDYEQYF. The CDR3 DNA is TGTGCCAGTAGTATAGCGCAGGACTACGAGCAGTACTTC.

This clonotype was observed once. The chain is built from TRBV10-1 and TRBJ1-5; D is unresolved. The length of the CDR3 is 21 residues. V lost 4 bases and J lost 2, with 30 bases in between. CDR1 and CDR2 (germline): WNHNN, SYGVQD (reference sequence). The CDR3 region is CASSVVCPQDGGGKGNQPQHF. CDR3 DNA sequence: TGCGCCAGCAGTGTGGTCTGCCCCCAAGATGGAGGAGGAAAAGGCAATCAGCCCCAGCATTTT.

The chain joins TRBV12-3 or TRBV12-4 to TRBJ2-1; 7 bases align to TRBD2. CDR3 length: 11 residues. The J segment lost 7 bases and the V segment lost 8 bases, leaving 2 bases of the junction unmatched. The CDR3 coding sequence is TGTGCCAGCGGGGGGGAGAATGAGCAGTTCTTC. It codes for CASGGENEQFF.

This clonotype has only a few counts. The chain employs TRBV11-3 and TRBJ1-2; D remains unclear. This CDR3 spans 14 amino acids. The ends were cut back, 5 bases at V and 1 base at J, with 11 bases in the middle. Looked up from germline, CDR1 is SGHNT and CDR2 is YENEEA. This CDR3 reads CASSPRQVNYGYTF. In nucleotides, the CDR3 is TGTGCCAGCAGCCCGCGACAAGTTAACTATGGCTACACCTTC.

The chain links TRBV23-1 to TRBJ1-4; D not certain. TRBV23-1 is noted as an ORF with a role that remains uncertain. The ends were cut back, 5 bases at V and 2 bases at J, with 9 bases in the middle. The CDR3 spans 14 residues. The CDR3 reads CASSSWVTNEKLFF. The CDR3 nucleotides read TGCGCCAGCAGTAGTTGGGTCACTAATGAAAAACTGTTTTTT.

This clonotype was found once. The gene calls are TRBV13 and TRBJ2-3, with D tentatively TRBD1 (6 bases). V was pared by 9 bases and J by 2 bases, with 15 bases between. The CDR3 is 14 residues long. Germline values: CDR1 PRHDT, CDR2 FYEKMQ (reference sequence). The CDR3 nucleotides read TGTGCCAGAGGGGAACAGGGACCCACAGATACGCAGTATTTT. Amino acid sequence: CARGEQGPTDTQYF.

This clonotype has only one observation. The chain uses TRBV2 and TRBJ2-5; no firm D call. There are 11 residues in the CDR3. V lost 6 bases, J lost 13 bases, and 15 bases lay in between. The V gene's germline CDR1 is SNHLY and CDR2 FYNNEI. CDR3 nucleotides: TGTGCCAGCAGAATACACCACATTGGGTACTTC. Residues: CASRIHHIGYF.

In its sample, this clonotype was seen once. The CDR3 DNA reads TGTGCCAGTAGGACGGGGGTCGAGCAGTACTTC. Translating gives CASRTGVEQYF. The chain uses TRBV19 and TRBJ2-7; a weak D match, TRBD2 (6 bases). The V end was cut by 6 bases, the J end by 6 bases, with 9 bases between. Germline V gene data show CDR1 as LNHDA and CDR2 as SQIVND (reference sequence). This CDR3 has 11 amino acids.

This chain links TRBV29-1 with TRBJ1-2; tentative D call: TRBD1 (6 bases). Germline V CDR1 and CDR2: SQVTM, ANQGSEA. The V and J ends lost 5 bases and 2 bases respectively, with 9 bases between them. The CDR3 extends over 12 amino acids. The CDR3 coding sequence is TGCAGCGTTCGACAGGCGAACTATGGCTACACCTTC. As protein: CSVRQANYGYTF.

V is TRBV11-1 and J is TRBJ2-2; D is perhaps TRBD1 (6 bases). This CDR3 has 14 residues. CDR1 and CDR2 from the germline V gene are SGHAT and FQDESV (reference sequence). V lost 5 bases and J lost 5, with 12 bases in between. The DNA for the CDR3 is TGTGCCAGCAGCCCCCCCCAGGGGACCGGGGAGCTGTTTTTT. Translated, it gives CASSPPQGTGELFF. Full variable domain (outside the CDR3, taken from reference TRBV11-1 and TRBJ2-2): EAEVAQSPRYKITEKSQAVAFWCDPISGHATLYWYRQILGQGPELLVQFQDESVVDDSQLPKDRFSAERLKGVDSTLKIQPAELGDSAMYLCASSPPQGTGELFFGEGSRLTVL.

The gene calls are TRBV3-1 and TRBJ1-1; no clear D. V lost 5 bases and J 2 bases, leaving 15 bases between the germline ends. Germline V gene sequence: CDR1 LGHDT, CDR2 YNNKEL (reference sequence). This CDR3 has 15 amino acids. The CDR3 coding sequence is TGTGCCAGCAGCTCCTTCCGTTTTTTAAACACTGAAGCTTTCTTT. Protein: CASSSFRFLNTEAFF.

This clonotype was detected only once. The chain carries TRBV11-3 and TRBJ2-1, with 7 positions matching TRBD1. The CDR3 is made up of 16 amino acids. V trimming: 0 bases; J trimming: 8 bases; junction bases outside the gene matches: 10. From germline, CDR1 is SGHNT and CDR2 YENEEA. The CDR3 is CASSLEGNRGDDEQFF. The CDR3 region has the DNA TGTGCCAGCAGCTTAGAGGGGAACAGGGGTGACGATGAGCAGTTCTTC.

The chain combines TRBV12-3 or TRBV12-4 with TRBJ1-2; no definite D call. Trimming left V 6 bases short and J 2 bases short, with 7 bases between. This CDR3 spans 12 amino acids. As DNA, the CDR3 is TGTGCCAGCAGAACGGACAACTATGGCTACACCTTC. Protein product: CASRTDNYGYTF.

The V call is TRBV20-1, the J call TRBJ2-1, with 11 bases matching TRBD2. The junction had 7 bases not matched to a gene; V was cut back by 6 bases and J by 3 bases. Germline V gene sequence: CDR1 DFQATT, CDR2 SNEGSKA (reference sequence). The CDR3 runs to 15 residues. The CDR3, as DNA: TGCAGTGCCAGACCGGGACTAGCGGTCTACAATGAGCAGTTCTTC. It yields the protein CSARPGLAVYNEQFF.

CDR3 sequence reads: CSVLGLAGPSTDTQYF. The CDR3 DNA follows: TGCAGCGTCCTGGGACTAGCGGGCCCCAGCACAGATACGCAGTATTTT. The gene calls are TRBV29-1 and TRBJ2-3, with TRBD2 identical over 12 bases. The CDR3 contains 16 residues. CDR1 and CDR2 from the germline V gene are SQVTM and ANQGSEA. The J segment lost 0 bases and the V segment lost 6 bases, leaving 7 bases of the junction unmatched.

The rearrangement uses TRBV13 and TRBJ1-2, with D perhaps TRBD1 (6 bases). Per the germline V gene, CDR1 is PRHDT and CDR2 is FYEKMQ (reference sequence). The CDR3 sequence is 12 residues long. Trimming took 5 bases from V and 7 from J, leaving 11 bases between them. As DNA, the CDR3 is TGTGCCAGCAGCCCCATACAGGGTGGCTACACCTTC. Protein product: CASSPIQGGYTF.

The V gene is TRBV11-3, the J gene TRBJ2-1; D is ambiguous. Germline CDR1 reads SGHNT; CDR2 reads YENEEA. The CDR3 length is 12 residues. Trimming left V 1 base short and J 8 bases short, with 6 bases between. In nucleotides, the CDR3 is TGTGCCAGCAGCTTAGTATCTCATGAGCAGTTCTTC. This sequence encodes CASSLVSHEQFF.

This sequence joins TRBV23-1 and TRBJ1-4; D gene unclear. TRBV23-1 is annotated as an ORF whose role is uncertain. Trimming shortened V by 2 bases and J by 8 bases, and 12 bases separated the two germline ends. The CDR3 is 14 amino acids. This chain's CDR3 is CASSQHPTKEKLFF. The CDR3 DNA follows: TGCGCCAGCAGTCAACATCCAACCAAGGAAAAACTGTTTTTT.

Only one count was recorded for this clonotype. This chain joins TRBV24-1 and TRBJ2-1, with D unclear. V was cut by 9 bases and J by 0 bases, with 14 bases left in between. Looked up from germline, CDR1 is KGHDR and CDR2 is SFDVKD. CDR3 length: 15 residues. The CDR3 nucleotides read TGTGCCACCCAGAGGTCGTCTAGCTCCTACAATGAGCAGTTCTTC. Encoded protein: CATQRSSSSYNEQFF.